This section outlines one TCR beta chain sequence together with its context. Its antigen is unknown. CDR1 and CDR2 from the germline V gene are SGHDT and YYEEEE. The CDR3 contains 13 residues. Trimming took off 6 bases at V and 6 bases at J, with 14 bases between the two ends. Isolated RNA was reverse transcribed in full, so expressed TCRB transcripts were sequenced. There were approximately 3.7 million reads on average in the naive, central memory and regulatory T cell samples. Clones were read by immunoSEQ multiplex PCR, and TCRdb kept only the in-frame ones, dropping some. Counted here are hundreds of thousands of clones, 14% occurring once; the ten biggest clones make up 6.7%. This entry comes from a study of beta chain features in type 1 diabetes. Findings and limits, study-wide: The analysis here could not establish whether HLA type shapes TCRB rearrangement. Moderate yet significant TCRB CDR3 shortening was seen in Type 1 diabetes patients in all four CD4+ subsets.

Sort purity for all populations was recorded as exceeding 98%. The chain carries TRBV5-6 and TRBJ2-3; D remains ambiguous. The specimen sequenced was central memory CD4+ T cells from blood. This sequence was found in a man between 25 and 39 years old in good health. CDR3 bases: TGTGCCAGCACCTCCGACCCTCCGGATACGCAGTATTTT. Its protein product is CASTSDPPDTQYF.